The 31 T cell receptor beta chains below were found in one sample sequenced in a study of blood T cell repertoires in COVID-19. Repertoires were generated with immunoSEQ multiplex PCR, while TCRdb's copy carries only in-frame clones and drops some. The top ten clones hold roughly 3.5% of a sample with 150,000 to 200,000 clones, roughly 86% of them seen once. The sample consisted of peripheral blood. The source of these receptors is a man aged 65 to 85 with acute or convalescent COVID-19.

The chain has TRBV28 and TRBJ1-2, with D tentatively TRBD1 (6 bases). Trimming left V 8 bases short and J 5 bases short, with 18 bases between. The CDR3 consists of 14 residues. CDR1 and CDR2 (germline): MDHEN, SYDVKM. CDR3 residues: CASYVAQGLYGYTF. The CDR3 coding sequence is TGTGCCAGCTACGTCGCCCAGGGGTTATATGGCTACACCTTC.

The V call is TRBV7-2, the J call TRBJ2-2; possibly TRBD1 for D (5 bases). Trimming stripped 5 bases from V and 5 bases from J, with 6 bases between. The germline gives CDR1 SGHTA, CDR2 FQGNSA. This CDR3 is built from 12 residues. This chain's CDR3 is CASSQGTGELFF. The CDR3 bases are TGTGCCAGCAGCCAGGGTACCGGGGAGCTGTTTTTT.

This clone was detected a few times. V gene TRBV9 combines with J gene TRBJ1-1; 8 bases are a match to TRBD1. This CDR3 comprises 14 residues. V shed 3 bases and J 6 bases; nucleotides not matched to a gene: 7. Germline loops: CDR1 SGDLS, CDR2 YYNGEE. The CDR3 region has the DNA TGTGCCAGCAGCGCCGGGACAGGTTACTCTGAAGCTTTCTTT. Translated, it gives CASSAGTGYSEAFF. Full variable domain (remainder filled in from reference TRBV9 and TRBJ1-1): DSGVTQTPKHLITATGQRVTLRCSPRSGDLSVYWYQQSLDQGLQFLIQYYNGEERAKGNILERFSAQQFPDLHSELNLSSLELGDSALYFCASSAGTGYSEAFFGQGTRLTVV.

The chain uses TRBV18 and TRBJ1-3, with a weak D call TRBD1 (6 bases). V was trimmed by 4 bases and J by 4 bases, leaving 29 bases between them. The length of the CDR3 is 20 residues. CDR1 is KGHSH, CDR2 LQKENI, per germline. For the CDR3, the DNA is TGTGCCAGCTCACACCAACGGTCAGACCGGGGGGCAAGTAGAGGAAACACCATATATTTT. It encodes CASSHQRSDRGASRGNTIYF.

The chain recombines TRBV16 with TRBJ1-2; weak D call: TRBD1 (5 bases). The CDR3 is 11 amino acids. Germline CDR1 reads KGHSY; CDR2 reads FQNENV. The germline V and J ends were trimmed by 6 bases and 6 bases, with 8 bases remaining between them. CDR3 loop: CASRRQHGYTF. CDR3 nucleotides: TGTGCCAGCAGGCGACAGCATGGCTACACCTTC.

The chain recombines TRBV6-5 with TRBJ2-1, with 12 bases that match TRBD2. The CDR3 length is 16 residues. J was trimmed by 7 bases and V by 0 bases; bases with no gene match: 4. Per the germline V gene, CDR1 is MNHEY and CDR2 is SVGAGI. The CDR3 nucleotides are TGTGCCAGCAGTTACTCGTGGACTAGCGGGAAAAATGAGCAGTTCTTC. This translates into CASSYSWTSGKNEQFF.

This clone was counted a single time. The CDR3 spells CASSLYMGPNYGYTF. CDR3 nucleotide sequence: TGTGCCAGCAGCTTGTACATGGGCCCCAACTATGGCTACACCTTC. V is TRBV5-6 and J is TRBJ1-2; D unclear. The V end was cut by 1 base, the J end by 2 bases, with 12 bases between. The germline V gene has CDR1 SGHDT and CDR2 YYEEEE. The CDR3 covers 15 residues. The whole variable domain, filled in from reference TRBV5-6 and TRBJ1-2, reads DAGVTQSPTHLIKTRGQQVTLRCSPKSGHDTVSWYQQALGQGPQFIFQYYEEEERQRGNFPDRFSGHQFPNYSSELNVNALLLGDSALYLCASSLYMGPNYGYTFGSGTRLTVV.

This clone was counted ten times or more. The rearrangement joins TRBV11-3 to TRBJ2-3; a weak D match, TRBD1 (5 bases). Germline lookup yields CDR1 SGHNT and CDR2 YENEEA. The CDR3 covers 15 residues. The germline V and J ends were trimmed by 5 bases and 9 bases, with 21 bases remaining between them. The CDR3 sequence is CASSPGPETDQTQYF. CDR3 nucleotides: TGTGCCAGCAGCCCGGGCCCCGAGACAGACCAAACGCAGTATTTT.

J is TRBJ1-2 and V is TRBV18; weak D call: TRBD1 (6 bases). V lost 3 bases and J 2 bases, leaving 16 bases between the germline ends. Germline CDR1 and CDR2: KGHSH and LQKENI. This CDR3 has 16 residues. CDR3 bases: TGTGCCAGCTCACCTACAGGGACCTCACCGAACTATGGCTACACCTTC. Amino acids: CASSPTGTSPNYGYTF. The variable domain in full, completed from reference TRBV18 and TRBJ1-2, reads NAGVMQNPRHLVRRRGQEARLRCSPMKGHSHVYWYRQLPEEGLKFMVYLQKENIIDESGMPKERFSAEFPKEGPSILRIQQVVRGDSAAYFCASSPTGTSPNYGYTFGSGTRLTVV.

The J gene is TRBJ1-1, the V gene TRBV28; a possible D gene is TRBD1 (6 bases). The V end was cut by 2 bases, the J end by 8 bases, with 12 bases between. The CDR3 sequence is 13 residues long. Per germline, CDR1 MDHEN and CDR2 SYDVKM. The CDR3 sequence is CASSLGGAPEAFF. For the CDR3, the DNA is TGTGCCAGCAGTTTAGGGGGGGCCCCCGAAGCTTTCTTT.

The rearrangement joins TRBV7-2 to TRBJ2-7; maybe TRBD1 (6 bases). V gave up 0 bases and J gave up 3 bases, with 6 bases separating them. CDR3 length: 13 amino acids. CDR1 and CDR2 from the germline V gene are SGHTA and FQGNSA. CDR3 DNA: TGTGCCAGCAGCTTAGCCAGGGGCTACGAGCAGTACTTC. It encodes CASSLARGYEQYF.

The V gene is TRBV24-1, the J gene TRBJ2-7, with 8 positions matching TRBD2. After removal of 4 bases from V and 2 bases from J, the junction contained 6 bases not matched to a gene. This CDR3 has 15 amino acids. The germline gives CDR1 KGHDR, CDR2 SFDVKD. The CDR3 DNA reads TGTGCCACCAGTGAGGCGGGGGGATCAACCTACGAGCAGTACTTC. It codes for CATSEAGGSTYEQYF.

The V gene is TRBV20-1, the J gene TRBJ1-5; D is possibly TRBD1 (5 bases). Germline CDR1 reads DFQATT; CDR2 reads SNEGSKA (reference sequence). V lost 3 bases, J lost 5 bases, and 14 bases lay in between. The CDR3 totals 14 residues. CDR3 coding DNA: TGCAGTGCTAGTCCCGGTGGGGGGGATCAGCCCCAGCATTTT. It encodes CSASPGGGDQPQHF.

This chain joins TRBV10-3 and TRBJ1-1, with 12 bases that match TRBD1. The CDR3 has 16 amino acids. Per the germline V gene, CDR1 is ENHRY and CDR2 is SYGVKD. V lost 4 bases, J lost 4 bases, and 7 bases stayed unmatched. The CDR3 sequence is CAISATGQGAGTEAFF. The CDR3 DNA reads TGTGCCATCAGTGCCACGGGACAGGGGGCAGGCACTGAAGCTTTCTTT.

The V and J genes are TRBV7-2 and TRBJ1-5; possibly TRBD1 for D (5 bases). The CDR3 consists of 14 residues. The germline CDR1 and CDR2 sequences are SGHTA and FQGNSA. The V gene lost 2 bases and the J gene lost 4 bases, with 9 bases spanning the gap. The CDR3 reads CASSLRGGNQPQHF. For the CDR3, the DNA is TGTGCCAGCAGCTTACGGGGGGGGAATCAGCCCCAGCATTTT.

The chain couples TRBV7-9 to TRBJ1-6; perhaps TRBD1 as D (6 bases). Trimming cost V 3 bases and J 3 bases, with 12 bases left between them. This CDR3 region has 16 residues. The germline V gene encodes CDR1 SEHNR and CDR2 FQNEAQ (reference sequence). This CDR3 is CASSFGGAGYNSPLHF. CDR3 bases: TGTGCCAGCAGCTTTGGGGGGGCTGGCTATAATTCACCCCTCCACTTT.

J is TRBJ2-2 and V is TRBV3-1 (or the pseudogene TRBV3-2); the D gene is possibly TRBD2 (6 bases). The CDR3 runs to 14 residues. CDR1 is LGHDT, CDR2 YNNKEL, per germline (reference sequence). Trimming stripped 2 bases from V and 6 bases from J, with 10 bases between. CDR3 amino acids: CASSQKGGSGELFF. The CDR3 DNA follows: TGTGCCAGCAGCCAAAAAGGAGGGTCCGGGGAGCTGTTTTTT.

The chain has TRBV4-3 and TRBJ1-1; no clear D. Trimming cost V 1 base and J 5 bases, with 11 bases left between them. Germline V CDR1 and CDR2: LGHNA, YSLEER. The CDR3 sequence is 14 residues long. DNA for the CDR3: TGCGCCAGCAGCCAAGTAGGCGGGTTTACTGAAGCTTTCTTT. Protein: CASSQVGGFTEAFF.

The V call is TRBV2, the J call TRBJ1-4; possible D gene TRBD1, 6 bases. This CDR3 contains 15 residues. From germline, CDR1 is SNHLY and CDR2 FYNNEI. V lost 6 bases and J lost 4, with 15 bases in between. This CDR3 reads CASSPSRGLNEKLFF. The CDR3 region has the DNA TGTGCCAGCAGCCCCTCCAGGGGTCTTAATGAAAAACTGTTTTTT.

The chain carries TRBV2 and TRBJ2-1, with TRBD1 matching over 7 bases. Germline CDR1 is SNHLY and CDR2 is FYNNEI. This CDR3 comprises 15 residues. With 1 base clipped from V and 4 bases from J, the junction kept 4 bases outside the gene matches. The CDR3 loop is CASSEEGAAYNEQFF. The CDR3, as DNA: TGTGCCAGCAGTGAAGAGGGGGCGGCTTACAATGAGCAGTTCTTC.

There are a few counts of this clone. The rearrangement links TRBV25-1 to TRBJ1-1, with D hard to call. V dropped 2 bases and J dropped 5 bases, with 12 bases sitting between them. The germline V gene encodes CDR1 MGHDK and CDR2 SYGVNS. This CDR3 is 14 amino acids long. The CDR3 nucleotides are TGTGCCAGCAGTGAAAAGGTGAGGGAAACTGAAGCTTTCTTT. This codes for CASSEKVRETEAFF.

The chain uses TRBV2 and TRBJ2-1, with 7 positions matching TRBD1. The CDR3 has 16 residues. J lost 8 bases, V lost 3 bases, and 13 bases had no gene match. Germline V lookup: CDR1 SNHLY, CDR2 FYNNEI. CDR3 sequence: CASSDLGRGRFDEQFF. In nucleotides, the CDR3 is TGTGCCAGCAGTGATTTAGGTAGGGGGCGCTTTGATGAGCAGTTCTTC. Full variable domain (missing parts from reference TRBV2 and TRBJ2-1): EPEVTQTPSHQVTQMGQEVILRCVPISNHLYFYWYRQILGQKVEFLVSFYNNEISEKSEIFDDQFSVERPDGSNFTLKIRSTKLEDSAMYFCASSDLGRGRFDEQFFGPGTRLTVL.

The chain has TRBV10-1 and TRBJ2-2; 11 nucleotides match TRBD1. CDR3 length equals 15 residues. V gave up 6 bases and J gave up 5 bases; unmatched junction bases: 5. The V gene's germline CDR1 is WNHNN and CDR2 SYGVQD (reference sequence). As DNA, the CDR3 is TGCGCCAGCAGCCCCGGACAGGGGGCAACCGGGGAGCTGTTTTTT. As protein: CASSPGQGATGELFF.

The CDR3 spells CASSLVAGEHTQYF. For the CDR3, the DNA is TGTGCCAGCAGCTTAGTAGCGGGAGAACATACGCAGTATTTT. V gene TRBV7-2 combines with J gene TRBJ2-3; 9 bases fit TRBD2. Per the germline V gene, CDR1 is SGHTA and CDR2 is FQGNSA. The CDR3 spans 14 residues. Trimming took 1 base from V and 7 from J; bases not matched to a gene: 3.

This chain's CDR3 is CASSHRIEEAFF. CDR3 sequence (DNA): TGTGCCAGCAGCCACAGGATCGAGGAGGCTTTCTTT. V and J are TRBV11-2 and TRBJ1-1; D is possibly TRBD1 (5 bases). The CDR3 is 12 amino acids. V gave up 5 bases and J gave up 11 bases, with 15 bases separating them. Germline CDR1 SGHAT, CDR2 FQNNGV.

The V call is TRBV6-5, the J call TRBJ1-6; 8 bases line up with TRBD1. Unmatched junction bases numbered 6, after V lost 4 bases and J lost 7 bases. CDR1 is MNHEY, CDR2 SVGAGI, per germline. The CDR3 is 15 residues long. The CDR3 here is CASSSQSGGNSPLHF. In DNA, the CDR3 is TGTGCCAGCAGTTCCCAATCAGGGGGCAATTCACCCCTCCACTTT.

The chain uses TRBV30 and TRBJ2-7, with 7 nucleotides matching TRBD1. There are 12 residues in the CDR3. With 5 bases clipped from V and 2 bases from J, the junction kept 3 bases outside the gene matches. CDR1 is GTSNPN and CDR2 is SVGIG in the germline V gene (reference sequence). The CDR3, as DNA: TGTGCCTGGCACAGGGGTCCCTACGAGCAGTACTTC. Translated, it gives CAWHRGPYEQYF.

This chain uses TRBV30 with TRBJ1-5; TRBD1 matches 7 bases. Losses at the gene ends were 2 bases for V and 4 bases for J; bases not matched to a gene: 8. The germline V gene has CDR1 GTSNPN and CDR2 SVGIG (reference sequence). This CDR3 contains 15 residues. CDR3 nucleotides: TGTGCCTGGAGTTCCCCCGGGACAGTGAATCAGCCCCAGCATTTT. It codes for CAWSSPGTVNQPQHF.

This rearrangement joins TRBV5-6 to TRBJ2-5, with 8 bases lining up with TRBD2. CDR1 is SGHDT and CDR2 is YYEEEE in the germline V gene. With V trimmed by 4 bases and J by 5 bases, 7 bases remained unmatched. The CDR3 contains 14 residues. This CDR3 is CASSPFGGEETQYF. The CDR3 DNA follows: TGTGCCAGCAGCCCCTTCGGGGGGGAGGAGACCCAGTACTTC.

The chain links TRBV7-2 to TRBJ2-7; maybe TRBD2 (6 bases). The germline V gene has CDR1 SGHTA and CDR2 FQGNSA. Trimming took off 5 bases at V and 5 bases at J, with 10 bases between the two ends. The CDR3 is made up of 12 amino acids. The CDR3 loop is CASSQRTNEQYF. DNA for the CDR3: TGTGCCAGCAGCCAACGGACTAACGAGCAGTACTTC.

The V gene is TRBV9, the J gene TRBJ2-3; D is possibly TRBD2 (5 bases). This CDR3 spans 14 amino acids. V dropped 0 bases and J dropped 4 bases, with 9 bases sitting between them. The germline CDR1 and CDR2 sequences are SGDLS and YYNGEE. The CDR3 bases are TGTGCCAGCAGCGTAGCCGGGAATTCAGATACGCAGTATTTT. Its protein is CASSVAGNSDTQYF.